This section outlines one T cell receptor (beta chain) sequence together with its context. This record comes from a study of blood T cell repertoires in COVID-19. Study context: T cells, B-cell-depleted T cells, or PBMCs provided the cDNA or gDNA that served as material.

The repertoire was sequenced with immunoSEQ multiplex PCR; TCRdb's copy has only in-frame clones and lacks some. The repertoire holds fewer than 75,000 clones, with around nine tenths as singletons. This CDR3 comprises 15 residues. The V end was cut by 2 bases, the J end by 0 bases, with 7 bases between. Per germline, CDR1 LNHDA and CDR2 SQIVND (reference sequence). Sequenced material: peripheral blood. The chain carries TRBV19 and TRBJ2-2; D is uncertain. The TCR originated in a man between 65 and 85 years old with acute or convalescent COVID-19. The CDR3 loop is CASSINRANTGELFF. The CDR3 region has the DNA TGTGCCAGTAGTATAAATCGGGCGAACACCGGGGAGCTGTTTTTT.